These 4 T cell receptor beta chains originate from one sample sequenced in a study of blood T cell repertoires in COVID-19. Only in-frame clones appear in the TCRdb table, and some are missing; sequencing was by immunoSEQ multiplex PCR. The sample consists of 200,000 to 250,000 clones, about 85% of them appearing once. The specimen was peripheral blood. Receptor source: a man aged 30 to 39 with active or convalescent COVID-19.

The V call is TRBV11-3, the J call TRBJ2-3; perhaps TRBD2 as D (5 bases). The CDR3 sequence is 15 residues long. V lost 4 bases, J lost 3 bases, and 14 bases lay in between. Germline CDR1 is SGHNT and CDR2 is YENEEA. The CDR3 spells CASSSLGRATDTQYF. DNA of the CDR3: TGTGCCAGCAGCTCCCTTGGGCGGGCAACAGATACGCAGTATTTT.

This clone was counted ten times or more. The CDR3 is CASSPGMGVNYGYTF. CDR3 bases: TGTGCCAGCAGCCCGGGGATGGGCGTTAACTATGGCTACACCTTC. The chain has TRBV9 and TRBJ1-2; D is ambiguous. The CDR3 is 15 amino acids. Germline values: CDR1 SGDLS, CDR2 YYNGEE. Trimming removed 4 bases at V and 1 base at J, with 14 bases between.

The chain joins TRBV21-1 to TRBJ1-5. TRBV21-1 is an annotated pseudogene. The CDR3 is 15 amino acids. CDR3 protein: CASIARPCRNQPQHF. CDR3 in DNA: TGTGCCAGCATTGCGCGGCCTTGTCGGAATCAGCCCCAGCATTTT.

The chain employs TRBV28 and TRBJ2-1, with 11 bases matching TRBD2. The V gene end was trimmed by 6 bases and the J gene end by 5 bases; junction bases not matched to a gene: 6. The V gene's germline CDR1 is MDHEN and CDR2 SYDVKM. CDR3 size: 15 residues. The CDR3 nucleotides are TGTGCCAGCAGCCCTCTAGCGGGGGGCCACAATGAGCAGTTCTTC. Its protein is CASSPLAGGHNEQFF.